These 7 T cell receptor beta chains originate from one sample sequenced in a study of blood T cell repertoires in COVID-19. The data were produced by immunoSEQ multiplex PCR, yet TCRdb's version contains in-frame clones alone and is incomplete. The table lists about 53,000 clones, approximately 80% of them singletons, with 43% in the top ten. Sequencing was performed on peripheral blood. Receptor source: a man in his 70s with active or convalescent COVID-19.

J is TRBJ2-6 and V is TRBV2, with D possibly TRBD1 on 6 matching bases. The V end lost 5 bases, the J end lost 0 bases, and 11 bases lay between the germline ends. The germline gives CDR1 SNHLY, CDR2 FYNNEI. The CDR3 has 16 amino acids. In DNA form, the CDR3 reads TGTGCCAGCAGTCCGGGACAAATCTCTGGGGCCAACGTCCTGACTTTC. It yields the protein CASSPGQISGANVLTF.

The rearrangement joins TRBV19 to TRBJ2-5, with D perhaps matching TRBD1 (5 bases). Germline values: CDR1 LNHDA, CDR2 SQIVND (reference sequence). This CDR3 contains 11 residues. V lost 8 bases, J lost 5 bases, and 9 bases lay in between. CDR3 in DNA: TGTGCCAGTGGGGCAGTCGAGACCCAGTACTTC. It translates to CASGAVETQYF.

This chain links TRBV5-1 with TRBJ2-1; 10 nucleotides match TRBD2. This CDR3 spans 16 amino acids. J gave up 7 bases and V 1 base, and 8 bases lay outside the gene matches. Germline assignment: CDR1 SGHRS and CDR2 YFSETQ. Written as DNA, the CDR3 is TGCGCCAGCAGCTTGTATACTAGCGGGACTAGGAATGAGCAGTTCTTC. Its protein is CASSLYTSGTRNEQFF.

This chain joins TRBV11-2 and TRBJ1-3; perhaps TRBD1 as D (6 bases). The V end lost 1 base, the J end lost 4 bases, and 20 bases lay between the germline ends. The germline CDR1 and CDR2 sequences are SGHAT and FQNNGV. The CDR3 totals 18 residues. DNA for the CDR3: TGTGCCAGCAGCTTAGGTCAAACGGGCAGGGGATCAGGAAACACCATATATTTT. The encoded protein is CASSLGQTGRGSGNTIYF.

V usage is TRBV7-2 and J usage is TRBJ1-1; tentatively, D is TRBD1 (6 bases). V lost 5 bases, J lost 1 base, and 8 bases lay in between. Per the germline V gene, CDR1 is SGHTA and CDR2 is FQGNSA. The length of the CDR3 is 13 residues. This chain's CDR3 is CASSTTGNTEAFF. The DNA for the CDR3 is TGTGCCAGCAGCACGACAGGGAACACTGAAGCTTTCTTT.

The chain recombines TRBV18 with TRBJ2-4, with 10 bases fitting TRBD1. Germline CDR1 and CDR2: KGHSH and LQKENI. The CDR3 contains 14 residues. V lost 3 bases and J lost 8; bases outside the gene matches: 4. This CDR3 reads CASSPRDRGHIQYF. The CDR3 coding sequence is TGTGCCAGCTCACCTCGGGACAGGGGTCACATTCAGTACTTC.

This CDR3 reads CATSDRTSGGMSGDTQYF. For the CDR3, the DNA is TGTGCCACCAGTGATAGGACTAGCGGGGGGATGTCGGGAGATACGCAGTATTTT. The chain is built from TRBV24-1 and TRBJ2-3; TRBD2 agrees at 14 bases. The J segment lost 5 bases and the V segment lost 3 bases, leaving 9 bases of the junction unmatched. Germline V gene data show CDR1 as KGHDR and CDR2 as SFDVKD. The CDR3 contains 18 residues.